This is a list of T cell receptor beta chains from one sample in a study of OX40 agonist ivuxolimab in advanced cancers. TCRdb's copy holds only in-frame clones and misses some; the assay was immunoSEQ multiplex PCR. This sample carries around 88,000 clones, about 90% of them seen once, and the ten largest clones take 0.45% to 0.6%. Here the sequenced sample was CD4+ or CD8+ T cells sorted from blood, taken in a trial of the OX40 agonist ivuxolimab. The receptors shown here come from an adult with an advanced solid tumor such as melanoma, head and neck, liver or kidney cancer. Each CDR3 is given with its conserved first and last residue. Each record gives: D gene, V gene, J gene, CDR3 protein. A D gene is named only where the DNA matches it firmly.

>TRBD2|TRBV6-5|TRBJ2-2
CASRETSGGAGELFF
>NA|TRBV5-1|TRBJ1-4
CASSLGGGTNEKLFF
>TRBD2|TRBV6-5|TRBJ2-7
CASRVTLAGEAEQYF
>NA|TRBV6-1|TRBJ2-1
CASSEWRGGEQFF
>NA|TRBV6-4|TRBJ1-1
CASSEESNTEAFF
>TRBD2|TRBV18|TRBJ2-5
CASSPPSGGIGETQYF
>NA|TRBV15|TRBJ1-1
CATSRGVFNTEAFF
>NA|TRBV7-3|TRBJ1-2
CASSFSSGVGYTF
>TRBD1|TRBV6-5|TRBJ1-2
CASSYLQGAGLGYTF
>NA|TRBV7-6|TRBJ2-1
CASSSNSRTEQFF
>TRBD1|TRBV19|TRBJ1-6
CASSVGQGDSPLHF
>NA|TRBV5-8|TRBJ2-3
CASSWGPGADTQYF
>NA|TRBV29-1|TRBJ2-7
CSVARGSYEQYF
>NA|TRBV6-1|TRBJ1-1
CASKEGFDTEAFF
>NA|TRBV30|TRBJ2-4
CAWRQGPNNIQYF